These T cell receptor beta chains were read from a single sample in a study of T cells in Graves' hyperthyroidism and ophthalmopathy. Each CDR3 protein gets one entry after TCRdb re-called the multiplex PCR reads with MiXCR. The top ten clones hold 15% to 20% of a sample with some 500,000 distinct CDR3 sequences, under 15% of them seen once. The source material was blood. These receptors were taken from a woman under 30 with Graves' hyperthyroidism. Both conserved end residues are part of each CDR3. D genes are given only for firm matches. Only some rows state a clone size, as once, few, many or a class for expanded clones.

>few|TRBD1|TRBJ2-3|TRBV11-2
TGTGCCAGCAGCCCCGGGACAGAGCTTGATACGCAGTATTTT
CASSPGTELDTQYF
>many|.|TRBJ1-1|TRBV6-1
TGTGCCAGCAGTCTTTCGGCAAACACTGAAGCTTTCTTT
CASSLSANTEAFF
>many|TRBD1|TRBJ1-5|TRBV7-9
TGTGCCAGCAGCTTAGGACAGGGAAATGGTCAGCCCCAGCATTTT
CASSLGQGNGQPQHF
>many|TRBD2|TRBJ2-5|TRBV20-1
TGCAGTGCTAGGAAGGGACTAGCGGGAGGGGAGACCCAGTACTTC
CSARKGLAGGETQYF
>many|.|TRBJ2-1|TRBV7-3
TGTGCCAGCAGCTTATGGGGGACTCGCAACAATGAGCAGTTCTTC
CASSLWGTRNNEQFF
>many|TRBD1|TRBJ2-2|TRBV20-1
TGCAGTGCTACCAGGGACAGAGGGCCGAACACCGGGGAGCTGTTTTTT
CSATRDRGPNTGELFF
>many|.|TRBJ2-1|TRBV12-3/TRBV12-4
TGTGCCAGCAGTAACAGGGAACCAACATACAATGAGCAGTTCTTC
CASSNREPTYNEQFF
>many|.|TRBJ2-1|TRBV5-1
TGCGCCAGCAGCTGGGAGTTGGGCAATGAGCAGTTCTTC
CASSWELGNEQFF
>many|.|TRBJ1-2|TRBV30
TGTGCCTGGAGTTTCCGGACAACACGTGGCTACACCTTC
CAWSFRTTRGYTF
>many|TRBD1|TRBJ2-2|TRBV5-5
TGTGCCAGCCAACCTGGGACAGGGAACACCGGGGAGCTGTTTTTT
CASQPGTGNTGELFF
>.|TRBD1|TRBJ1-4|TRBV27
TGTGCCAGCAGTAGGGGGGGACAGCCTAATGAAAAACTGTTTTTT
CASSRGGQPNEKLFF
>many|.|TRBJ2-5|TRBV9
TGTGCCAGCAGCCCGGGGAGACTAGTACAAGAGACCCAGTACTTC
CASSPGRLVQETQYF
>many|.|TRBJ1-5|TRBV7-2
TGTGCCAGCAGCTTAGCTTCAGGGGGCAATCAGCCCCAGCATTTT
CASSLASGGNQPQHF
>many|.|TRBJ2-3|TRBV27
TGTGCCAGCAGCACCACCTTTGATACGCAGTATTTT
CASSTTFDTQYF
>.|.|TRBJ1-1|TRBV15
TGTGCCACCAGCAGAGCGGGAGGGTCCACTGAAGCTTTCTTT
CATSRAGGSTEAFF
>few|.|TRBJ1-1|TRBV20-1
TGCAGTGCTAGAGATCCGGTAGGGTCCGGGGCTTTCTTT
CSARDPVGSGAFF
>many|.|TRBJ2-5|TRBV2
TGTGCCAGCAGTTCAAATGGGGGCCAAGAGACCCAGTACTTC
CASSSNGGQETQYF
>many|TRBD2|TRBJ2-1|TRBV27
TGTGCCACCGCTAGCGGGAGGGACAATGAGCAGTTCTTC
CATASGRDNEQFF
>.|.|TRBJ2-7|TRBV19
TGTGCCAGTAGTATGGCCTGGGGGGTATACGAGCAGTACTTC
CASSMAWGVYEQYF
>many|TRBD1|TRBJ1-1|TRBV20-1
TGCAGTGCCCGACAGGGAACCAACACTGAAGCTTTCTTT
CSARQGTNTEAFF
>many|.|TRBJ2-1|TRBV11-3
TGTGCCAGCAGCTTAGCCCCGGTTGCGGACGCTGAGCAGTTCTTC
CASSLAPVADAEQFF
>many|.|TRBJ2-1|TRBV2
TGTGCCAGCAACCGGCGGGGCGAGCAGTTCTTC
CASNRRGEQFF
>few|TRBD2|TRBJ2-2|TRBV25-1
TGTGCCAGCAGTGAAGGGGCGGGAGTTTGGGAGCTGTTTTTT
CASSEGAGVWELFF